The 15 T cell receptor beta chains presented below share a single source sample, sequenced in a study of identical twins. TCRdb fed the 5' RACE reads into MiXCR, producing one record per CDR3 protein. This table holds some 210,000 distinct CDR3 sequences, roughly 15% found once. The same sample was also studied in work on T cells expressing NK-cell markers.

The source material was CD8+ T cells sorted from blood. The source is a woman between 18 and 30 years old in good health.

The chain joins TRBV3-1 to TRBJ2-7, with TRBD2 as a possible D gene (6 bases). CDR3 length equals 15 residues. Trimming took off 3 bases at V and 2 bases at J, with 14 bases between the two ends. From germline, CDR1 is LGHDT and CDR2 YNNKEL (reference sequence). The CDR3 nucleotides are TGTGCCAGCAGCCATCTTGCGGGAACACCCTACGAGCAGTACTTC. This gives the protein CASSHLAGTPYEQYF.

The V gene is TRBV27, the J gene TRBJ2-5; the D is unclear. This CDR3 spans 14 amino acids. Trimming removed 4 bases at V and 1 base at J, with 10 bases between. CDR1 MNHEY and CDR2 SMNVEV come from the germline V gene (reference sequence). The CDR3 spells CASSSRQSQETQYF. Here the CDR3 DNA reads TGTGCCAGCAGTTCCCGACAATCCCAAGAGACCCAGTACTTC.

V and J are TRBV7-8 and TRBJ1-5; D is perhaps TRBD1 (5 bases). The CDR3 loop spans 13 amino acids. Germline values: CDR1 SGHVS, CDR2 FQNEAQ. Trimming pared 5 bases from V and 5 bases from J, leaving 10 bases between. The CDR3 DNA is TGTGCCAGCAGCCGTCAGGGCCATCAGCCCCAGCATTTT. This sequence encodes CASSRQGHQPQHF.

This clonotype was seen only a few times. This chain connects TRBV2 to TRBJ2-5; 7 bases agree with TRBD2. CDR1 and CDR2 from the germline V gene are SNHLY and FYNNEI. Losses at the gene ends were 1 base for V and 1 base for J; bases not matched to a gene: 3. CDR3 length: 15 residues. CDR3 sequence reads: CASSEGLASQETQYF. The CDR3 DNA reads TGTGCCAGCAGTGAAGGACTAGCCTCCCAAGAGACCCAGTACTTC.

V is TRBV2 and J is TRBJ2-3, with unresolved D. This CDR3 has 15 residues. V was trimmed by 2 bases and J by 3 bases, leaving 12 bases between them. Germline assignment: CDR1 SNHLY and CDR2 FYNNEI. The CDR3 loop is CASSEYVGKTDTQYF. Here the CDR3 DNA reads TGTGCCAGCAGTGAATACGTCGGAAAAACAGATACGCAGTATTTT.

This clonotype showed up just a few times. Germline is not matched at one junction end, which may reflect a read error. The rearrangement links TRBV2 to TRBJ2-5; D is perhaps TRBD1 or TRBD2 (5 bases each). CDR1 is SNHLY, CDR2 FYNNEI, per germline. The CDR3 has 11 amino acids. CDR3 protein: CASSSMGPGNF. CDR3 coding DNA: TGTGCCAGCAGTTCCATGGGACCCGGAAACTTC.

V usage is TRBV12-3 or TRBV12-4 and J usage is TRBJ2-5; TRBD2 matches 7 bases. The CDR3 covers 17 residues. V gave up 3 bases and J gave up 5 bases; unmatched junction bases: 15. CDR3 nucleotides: TGTGCCAGCAGTTTCGGGCTAGCGGTTATTTTGGCGGAGACCCAGTACTTC. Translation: CASSFGLAVILAETQYF.

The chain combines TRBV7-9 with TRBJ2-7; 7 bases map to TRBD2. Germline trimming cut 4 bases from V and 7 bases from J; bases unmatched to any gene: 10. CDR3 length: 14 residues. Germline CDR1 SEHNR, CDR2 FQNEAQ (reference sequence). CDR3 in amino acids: CASSSTGDYFEQYF. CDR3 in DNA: TGTGCCAGCAGCTCAACTGGGGACTATTTTGAGCAGTACTTC.

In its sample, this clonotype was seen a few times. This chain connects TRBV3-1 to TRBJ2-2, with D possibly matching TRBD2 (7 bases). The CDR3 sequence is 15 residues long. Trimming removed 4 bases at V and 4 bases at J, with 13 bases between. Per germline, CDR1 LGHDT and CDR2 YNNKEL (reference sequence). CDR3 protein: CASSLSGGPTGELFF. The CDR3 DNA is TGTGCCAGCAGCCTGTCGGGGGGCCCCACCGGGGAGCTGTTTTTT.

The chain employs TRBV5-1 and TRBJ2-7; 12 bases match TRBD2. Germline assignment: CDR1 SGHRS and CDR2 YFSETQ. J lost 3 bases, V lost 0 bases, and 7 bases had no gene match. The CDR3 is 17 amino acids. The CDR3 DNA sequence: TGCGCCAGCAGCTTGGGCGGGAGGACTAGCGGGAACTACGAGCAGTACTTC. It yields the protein CASSLGGRTSGNYEQYF.

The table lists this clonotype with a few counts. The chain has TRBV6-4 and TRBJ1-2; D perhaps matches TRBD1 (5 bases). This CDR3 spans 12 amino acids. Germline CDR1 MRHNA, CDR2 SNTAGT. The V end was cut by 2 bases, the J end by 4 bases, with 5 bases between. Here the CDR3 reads CASSDDSYGYTF. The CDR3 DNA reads TGTGCCAGCAGTGACGACAGCTATGGCTACACCTTC.

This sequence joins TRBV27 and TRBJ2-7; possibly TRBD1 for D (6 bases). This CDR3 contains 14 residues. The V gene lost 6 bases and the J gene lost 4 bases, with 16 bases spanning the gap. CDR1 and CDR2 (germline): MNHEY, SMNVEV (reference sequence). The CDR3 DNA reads TGTGCCAGCAGCCCCAGAGGGACACTTTACGAGCAGTACTTC. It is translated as CASSPRGTLYEQYF.

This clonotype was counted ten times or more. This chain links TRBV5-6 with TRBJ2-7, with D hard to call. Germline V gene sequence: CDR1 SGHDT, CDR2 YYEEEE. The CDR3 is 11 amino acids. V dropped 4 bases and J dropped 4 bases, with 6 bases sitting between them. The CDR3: CASSDAYEQYF. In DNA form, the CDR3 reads TGTGCCAGCAGCGATGCATACGAGCAGTACTTC.

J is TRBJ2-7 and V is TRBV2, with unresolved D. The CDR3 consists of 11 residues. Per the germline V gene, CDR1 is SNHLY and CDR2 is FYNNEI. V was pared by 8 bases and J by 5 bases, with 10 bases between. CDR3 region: CASSSIHEQYF. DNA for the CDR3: TGTGCCAGCTCCAGTATCCACGAGCAGTACTTC.

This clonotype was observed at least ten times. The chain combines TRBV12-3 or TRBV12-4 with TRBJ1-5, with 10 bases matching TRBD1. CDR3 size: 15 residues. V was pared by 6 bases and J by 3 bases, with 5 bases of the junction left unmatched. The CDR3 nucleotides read TGTGCCAGCAGCCTGGGGACAGGGGTCAATCAGCCCCAGCATTTT. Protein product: CASSLGTGVNQPQHF.